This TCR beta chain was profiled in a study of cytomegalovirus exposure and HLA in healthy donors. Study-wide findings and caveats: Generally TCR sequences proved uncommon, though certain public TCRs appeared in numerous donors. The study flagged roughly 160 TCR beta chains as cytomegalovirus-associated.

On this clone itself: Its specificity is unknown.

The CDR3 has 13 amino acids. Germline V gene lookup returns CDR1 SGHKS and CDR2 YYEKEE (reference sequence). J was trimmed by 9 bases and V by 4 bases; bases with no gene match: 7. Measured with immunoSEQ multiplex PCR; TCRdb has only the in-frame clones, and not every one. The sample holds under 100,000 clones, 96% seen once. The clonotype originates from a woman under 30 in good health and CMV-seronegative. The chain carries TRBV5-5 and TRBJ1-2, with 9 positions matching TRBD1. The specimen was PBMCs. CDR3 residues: CASSTRTGERYTF. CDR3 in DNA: TGTGCCAGCAGCACAAGGACAGGGGAGCGCTACACCTTC.